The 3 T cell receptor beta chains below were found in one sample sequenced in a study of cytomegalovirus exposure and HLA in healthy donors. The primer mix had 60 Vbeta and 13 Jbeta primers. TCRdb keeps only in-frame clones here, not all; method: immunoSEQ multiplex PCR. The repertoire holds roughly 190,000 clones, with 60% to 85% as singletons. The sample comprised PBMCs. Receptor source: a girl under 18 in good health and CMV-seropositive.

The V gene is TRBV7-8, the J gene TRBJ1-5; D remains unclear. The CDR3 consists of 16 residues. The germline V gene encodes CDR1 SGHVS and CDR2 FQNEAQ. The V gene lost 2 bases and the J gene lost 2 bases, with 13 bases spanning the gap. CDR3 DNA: TGTGCCAGCAGCTTATCAAGGGTGGGAGGCAATCAGCCCCAGCATTTT. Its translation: CASSLSRVGGNQPQHF.

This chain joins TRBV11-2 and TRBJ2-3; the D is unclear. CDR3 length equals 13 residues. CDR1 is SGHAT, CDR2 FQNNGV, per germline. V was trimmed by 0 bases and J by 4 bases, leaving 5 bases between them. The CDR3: CASSLDLSDTQYF. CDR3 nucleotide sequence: TGTGCCAGCAGCTTAGATCTATCAGATACGCAGTATTTT.

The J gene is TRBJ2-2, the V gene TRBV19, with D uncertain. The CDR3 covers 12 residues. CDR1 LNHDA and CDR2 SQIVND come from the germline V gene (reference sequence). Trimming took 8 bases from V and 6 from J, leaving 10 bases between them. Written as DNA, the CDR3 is TGTGCCAGTGGTTACGGTCCCGGGGAGCTGTTTTTT. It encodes CASGYGPGELFF. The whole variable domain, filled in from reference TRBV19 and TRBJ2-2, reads DGGITQSPKYLFRKEGQNVTLSCEQNLNHDAMYWYRQDPGQGLRLIYYSQIVNDFQKGDIAEGYSVSREKKESFPLTVTSAQKNPTAFYLCASGYGPGELFFGEGSRLTVL.